This TCR beta chain is from a study of vaccination and CD4 T cells after COVID-19. Study at large: Recovered-phase convalescent patients showed SARS-CoV-2 positivity by nasal swab PCR; about ten were mild, one severe. Study results and caveats: Convalescent patient numbers were relatively low, with no early post-infection timepoints.

Cultured CD4+ T cells had their DNA profiled by the Oncomine TCR Beta short-read assay. In TCRdb, the PCR reads were re-called with MiXCR into one record per CDR3 protein. The sample contains 4,000 to 4,500 distinct CDR3 sequences, about 20% of which appear only once. Treatment reported: roughly 11-day PBMC culture with coronavirus spike peptide pools or control peptides (ViraFEST assay). The culture of more than 1.5 million PBMCs per well included approximately 9 IU/ml IL-2 and 9.5 to 10 ug/ml peptide pools. Note on this clonotype: Its specificity is not known. The germline gene is not matched at one end of the junction; a read error may be the cause.

This TCR was sampled from a human donor who had recovered from COVID-19. The sequenced material came from CD4+ T cells from blood, cultured in vitro.

CDR3 in amino acids: CASSPWGTEALF. In DNA form, the CDR3 reads TGTGCCAGCTCACCGTGGGGCACTGAAGCTCTCTTT. The V and J genes are TRBV18 and TRBJ1-1, with D maybe TRBD1 (5 bases). This CDR3 has 12 residues. Germline CDR1 KGHSH, CDR2 LQKENI.